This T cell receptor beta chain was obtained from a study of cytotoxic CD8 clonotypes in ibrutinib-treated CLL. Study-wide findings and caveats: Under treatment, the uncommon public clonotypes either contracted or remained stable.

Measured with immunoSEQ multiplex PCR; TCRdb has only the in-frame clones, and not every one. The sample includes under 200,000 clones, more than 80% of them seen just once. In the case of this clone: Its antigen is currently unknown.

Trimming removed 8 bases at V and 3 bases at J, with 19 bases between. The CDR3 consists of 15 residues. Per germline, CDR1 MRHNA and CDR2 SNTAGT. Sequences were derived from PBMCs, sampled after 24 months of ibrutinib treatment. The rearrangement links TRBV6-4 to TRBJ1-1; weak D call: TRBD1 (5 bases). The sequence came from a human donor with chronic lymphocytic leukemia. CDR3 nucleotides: TGTGCCAGCCACGCCCGAGGGGTAAGTGACACTGAAGCTTTCTTT. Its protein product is CASHARGVSDTEAFF.